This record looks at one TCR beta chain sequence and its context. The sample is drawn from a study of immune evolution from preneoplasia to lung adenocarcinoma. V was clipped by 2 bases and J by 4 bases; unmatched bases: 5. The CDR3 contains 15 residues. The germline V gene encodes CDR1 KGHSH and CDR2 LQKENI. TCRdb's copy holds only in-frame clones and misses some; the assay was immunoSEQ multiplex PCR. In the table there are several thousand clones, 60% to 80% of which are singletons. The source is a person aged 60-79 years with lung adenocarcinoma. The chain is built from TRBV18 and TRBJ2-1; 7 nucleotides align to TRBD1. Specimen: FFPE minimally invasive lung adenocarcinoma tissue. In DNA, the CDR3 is TGTGCCAGCTCACCAAGACAGGGAGCTTACAATGAGCAGTTCTTC. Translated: CASSPRQGAYNEQFF.